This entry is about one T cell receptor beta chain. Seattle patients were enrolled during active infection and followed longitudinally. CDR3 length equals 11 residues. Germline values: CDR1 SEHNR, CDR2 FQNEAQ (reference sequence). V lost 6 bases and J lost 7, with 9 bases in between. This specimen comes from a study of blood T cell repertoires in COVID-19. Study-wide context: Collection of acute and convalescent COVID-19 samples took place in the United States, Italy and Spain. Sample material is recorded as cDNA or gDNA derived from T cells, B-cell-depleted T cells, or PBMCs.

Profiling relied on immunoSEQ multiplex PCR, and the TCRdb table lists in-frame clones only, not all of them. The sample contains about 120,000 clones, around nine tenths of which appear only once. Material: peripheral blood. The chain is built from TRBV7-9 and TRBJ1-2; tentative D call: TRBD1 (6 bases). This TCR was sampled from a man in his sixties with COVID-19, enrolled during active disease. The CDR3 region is CASSIQGGYTF. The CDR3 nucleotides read TGTGCCAGCAGTATACAGGGTGGCTACACCTTC. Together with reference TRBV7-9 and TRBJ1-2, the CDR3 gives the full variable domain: DTGVSQNPRHKITKRGQNVTFRCDPISEHNRLYWYRQTLGQGPEFLTYFQNEAQLEKSRLLSDRFSAERPKGSFSTLEIQRTEQGDSAMYLCASSIQGGYTFGSGTRLTVV.